These 19 T cell receptor beta chains came from one sample sequenced in a study of regulatory T cells in long-lasting Graves disease. Arm-PCR with iRepertoire HTBI primers amplified the CDR3 regions for these TCR beta libraries. One entry per CDR3 protein, called by TCRdb with MiXCR from the multiplex PCR reads. The sample yields hundreds of thousands of distinct CDR3 sequences, about 14% seen once. Indicated time point: newly diagnosed GD, antithyroid drugs for less than 3 months. Making the TCR library involved RNA that had been extracted from PBMCs. This sample also belongs to another study, concerning T cells in Graves' hyperthyroidism and ophthalmopathy.

The input for sequencing was peripheral blood mononuclear cells (PBMCs), taken at new diagnosis, from a patient treated with antithyroid drugs. These receptors all stem from a man aged 25 to 40 with Graves disease.

J is TRBJ1-5 and V is TRBV20-1, with D possibly matching TRBD1 (5 bases). This CDR3 contains 15 residues. Germline V lookup: CDR1 DFQATT, CDR2 SNEGSKA (reference sequence). Trimming shortened V by 1 base and J by 3 bases, and 13 bases separated the two germline ends. CDR3 nucleotide sequence: TGCAGTGCTAGAGTGCGGGGCTCGAACAATCAGCCCCAGCATTTT. It is translated as CSARVRGSNNQPQHF.

This clonotype was seen many times. This chain connects TRBV27 to TRBJ1-2; perhaps TRBD1 as D (6 bases). CDR3 size: 14 residues. Germline loops: CDR1 MNHEY, CDR2 SMNVEV (reference sequence). Trimming shortened V by 4 bases and J by 8 bases, and 17 bases separated the two germline ends. CDR3 protein: CASSSATGRGGYTF. In DNA, the CDR3 is TGTGCCAGCAGTTCAGCCACCGGCAGGGGCGGCTACACCTTC.

This clonotype has only a few counts. The chain combines TRBV25-1 with TRBJ2-7, with 7 positions matching TRBD2. This CDR3 is 15 amino acids long. V shed 8 bases, J shed 5 bases, and the junction held 15 bases outside the gene matches. Germline V gives CDR1 MGHDK, CDR2 SYGVNS. The CDR3 DNA is TGTGCCAGCCGGATGGCTGGACTAGAATCCCACGAGCAGTACTTC. Its protein product is CASRMAGLESHEQYF.

This clonotype occurred a few times. This chain connects TRBV2 to TRBJ1-1; D is undetermined. Germline CDR1 is SNHLY and CDR2 is FYNNEI. This CDR3 region has 13 residues. V lost 1 base, J lost 1 base, and 4 bases lay in between. DNA of the CDR3: TGTGCCAGCAGTGAAGGAAAGAACACTGAAGCTTTCTTT. It is translated as CASSEGKNTEAFF.

The chain combines TRBV6-5 with TRBJ2-1; D gene unclear. CDR1 MNHEY and CDR2 SVGAGI come from the germline V gene. With 0 bases removed from V and 0 bases from J, the gap between germline ends came to 24 bases. The length of the CDR3 is 21 residues. The CDR3 here is CASSYSIGSGLHASSYNEQFF. The CDR3 bases are TGTGCCAGCAGTTACTCGATAGGCTCTGGCCTTCACGCCAGCTCCTACAATGAGCAGTTCTTC.

At least ten counts were recorded for this clonotype. V usage is TRBV20-1 and J usage is TRBJ1-1; a possible D gene is TRBD1 (5 bases). This CDR3 contains 14 residues. Germline CDR1 is DFQATT and CDR2 is SNEGSKA (reference sequence). V dropped 6 bases and J dropped 3 bases, with 17 bases sitting between them. The CDR3 DNA is TGCAGTGCCAATAGAGGGACCGTCGACACTGAAGCTTTCTTT. This sequence encodes CSANRGTVDTEAFF.

This clonotype was counted a few times. CDR3 sequence reads: CASSGPNNENTEAFF. As DNA, the CDR3 is TGTGCCAGCAGTGGACCTAATAACGAGAACACTGAAGCTTTCTTT. This chain links TRBV25-1 with TRBJ1-1; unclear D gene. The V gene lost 4 bases and the J gene lost 1 base, with 13 bases spanning the gap. Germline CDR1 and CDR2: MGHDK and SYGVNS. CDR3 length: 15 residues.

This clonotype was observed many times. The rearrangement joins TRBV2 to TRBJ2-5; 12 nucleotides align to TRBD2. V was pared by 11 bases and J by 4 bases, with 5 bases of the junction left unmatched. Germline V gene lookup returns CDR1 SNHLY and CDR2 FYNNEI. The CDR3 totals 13 residues. The CDR3 coding sequence is TGTGCCGTCTCTAGCGGGAGGGGAGAGACCCAGTACTTC. It yields the protein CAVSSGRGETQYF.

This clonotype has a count of ten or more. V gene TRBV27 combines with J gene TRBJ1-1; 8 positions agree with TRBD1. The CDR3 runs to 17 residues. V trimming: 1 base; J trimming: 0 bases; junction bases outside the gene matches: 7. CDR1 is MNHEY and CDR2 is SMNVEV in the germline V gene (reference sequence). This CDR3 is CASSLYGQGGMNTEAFF. DNA for the CDR3: TGTGCCAGCAGTTTATATGGACAGGGAGGGATGAACACTGAAGCTTTCTTT.

This sequence joins TRBV6-1 and TRBJ1-2; D call uncertain. The CDR3 is 11 residues long. CDR1 MNHNS and CDR2 SASEGT come from the germline V gene. V lost 5 bases and J lost 8, with 9 bases in between. The CDR3 DNA reads TGTGCCAGCAGTCCCCTGCGAGGCTACACCTTC. This codes for CASSPLRGYTF.

In this sample, this clonotype turned up many times. CDR3 DNA: TGTGCCAGCAGGGCCGAGAGGACTAGCGGAGAGACCCAGTACTTC. It codes for CASRAERTSGETQYF. This chain uses TRBV2 with TRBJ2-5; 10 bases are shared with TRBD2. This CDR3 has 15 residues. The V and J ends lost 6 bases and 4 bases, in that order; junction bases with no gene match: 8. Germline V CDR1 and CDR2: SNHLY, FYNNEI.

This clonotype was counted many times. The J gene is TRBJ2-1, the V gene TRBV12-3 or TRBV12-4, with 7 bases matching TRBD2. The V and J ends lost 3 bases and 7 bases, in that order; junction bases with no gene match: 3. This CDR3 has 13 residues. This CDR3 reads CASSFSGVNEQFF. The CDR3 region has the DNA TGTGCCAGCAGTTTCAGCGGGGTGAATGAGCAGTTCTTC.

This clonotype was counted many times. V and J are TRBV3-1 and TRBJ2-7; 7 bases align to TRBD2. The germline V gene encodes CDR1 LGHDT and CDR2 YNNKEL (reference sequence). The CDR3 spans 12 residues. V was clipped by 1 base and J by 9 bases; unmatched bases: 3. CDR3 sequence reads: CASSQARGVQYF. The CDR3 DNA sequence: TGTGCCAGCAGCCAAGCCCGGGGGGTGCAGTACTTC.

This clonotype was recorded many times. V is TRBV20-1 and J is TRBJ1-6, with D unclear. The germline V gene encodes CDR1 DFQATT and CDR2 SNEGSKA (reference sequence). Trimming cost V 5 bases and J 10 bases, with 15 bases left between them. This CDR3 is built from 13 residues. DNA of the CDR3: TGCAGTGCTCCCACCGAGGTTCGATCACCCCTCCACTTT. This translates into CSAPTEVRSPLHF.

This clonotype was picked up many times. This rearrangement joins TRBV11-3 to TRBJ1-5; 10 bases fit TRBD1. The V gene's germline CDR1 is SGHNT and CDR2 YENEEA. CDR3 size: 16 residues. V shed 11 bases and J 6 bases; nucleotides not matched to a gene: 16. This CDR3 is CAQPSLRDRGRQPQHF. The CDR3 DNA is TGTGCCCAGCCCTCTCTCCGGGACAGGGGACGTCAGCCCCAGCATTTT.

This clonotype was seen ten or more times. The chain is built from TRBV12-5 and TRBJ2-7, with TRBD1 matching 7 bases. The CDR3 totals 13 residues. V lost 3 bases to trimming and J lost 3 bases; unmatched junction nucleotides: 2. Germline CDR1 and CDR2: LGHNT and FRNRAP. CDR3 residues: CASGLWDSYEQYF. The CDR3 region has the DNA TGTGCTAGTGGTTTATGGGACAGCTACGAGCAGTACTTC.

This clonotype was found a few times. The chain is built from TRBV5-1 and TRBJ2-6; a possible D gene is TRBD1 (5 bases). The length of the CDR3 is 15 residues. The V gene's germline CDR1 is SGHRS and CDR2 YFSETQ. Trimming removed 2 bases at V and 4 bases at J, with 10 bases between. The CDR3 region is CASSFGAPGANVLTF. For the CDR3, the DNA is TGCGCCAGCAGCTTTGGGGCCCCCGGGGCCAACGTCCTGACTTTC.

This clonotype was counted many times. The chain uses TRBV15 and TRBJ2-7; the D gene is possibly TRBD2 (6 bases). This CDR3 region has 14 residues. CDR1 LNHNV and CDR2 YYDKDF come from the germline V gene (reference sequence). V lost 5 bases to trimming and J lost 1 base, with 12 bases between them. The CDR3 bases are TGTGCCACCAGCGGGCGGGACGAATCCTACGAGCAGTACTTC. It encodes CATSGRDESYEQYF.

This clonotype was counted ten times or more. The chain employs TRBV28 and TRBJ1-3; no definite D call. The V gene lost 5 bases and the J gene lost 4 bases, with 18 bases spanning the gap. Germline lookup yields CDR1 MDHEN and CDR2 SYDVKM. This CDR3 has 16 residues. In DNA, the CDR3 is TGTGCCAGCAGTCGGTCCCAGGCGAGGAGAGGAAACACCATATATTTT. Translated: CASSRSQARRGNTIYF.